Listed below are T cell receptor beta chains from one sample, sequenced in a study of CD8 T cells in Susac syndrome. Each CDR3 protein is one row after TCRdb ran MiXCR on the immunoSEQ multiplex PCR reads. This sample carries around 99,000 distinct CDR3 sequences, approximately 96% of them seen once, and the ten largest clones take about 0.095%. The sample was CD4+ T cells from PBMCs. The receptors derive from a human donor in good health. The CDR3 runs from the conserved cysteine through the conserved F or W. The order of the fields is J gene, V gene, clone size, D gene, CDR3 DNA, CDR3 protein. A D gene is named only where the DNA matches it firmly. Clone sizes are given selectively: once, few, many, or a class where the clone is expanded.

J: TRBJ2-1
V: TRBV11-2
size: NA
D: TRBD2
DNA: TGTGCCAGCAGCTTAGAGACGGGGGGGTACAATGAGCAGTTCTTC
CDR3: CASSLETGGYNEQFF

J: TRBJ2-5
V: TRBV2
size: NA
D: NA
DNA: TGTGCCAGCAGTGTCCTTTTTAAAGAGACCCAGTACTTC
CDR3: CASSVLFKETQYF

J: TRBJ2-6
V: TRBV4-2
size: NA
D: TRBD1
DNA: TGTGCCAGCAGCCAAGATGGGCGAGGACAGGGTTTATCTGGGGCCAACGTCCTGACTTTC
CDR3: CASSQDGRGQGLSGANVLTF

J: TRBJ1-4
V: TRBV7-2
size: NA
D: NA
DNA: TGTGCCAGCAGCAACGGGATACGGCCTAATGAAAAACTGTTTTTT
CDR3: CASSNGIRPNEKLFF

J: TRBJ2-3
V: TRBV5-1
size: once
D: TRBD2
DNA: TGCGCCAGCAGACCAAGCGGGGTGGATACGCAGTATTTT
CDR3: CASRPSGVDTQYF

J: TRBJ2-7
V: TRBV25-1
size: NA
D: NA
DNA: TGTGCCAGCAGTCTCGGGGGCGGACTCGAGCAGTACTTC
CDR3: CASSLGGGLEQYF

J: TRBJ2-1
V: TRBV5-6
size: NA
D: TRBD2
DNA: TGTGCCAGCAGCTTAAATAGCGGGACCTACAATGAGCAGTTCTTC
CDR3: CASSLNSGTYNEQFF

J: TRBJ1-5
V: TRBV7-2
size: once
D: NA
DNA: TGTGCCAGCAGCTTATATGACAGGCCCCAGCATTTT
CDR3: CASSLYDRPQHF

J: TRBJ2-6
V: TRBV27
size: NA
D: NA
DNA: TGTGCCAGCACCCACTCCTCGTCGGCGGGGGCCAACGTCCTGACTTTC
CDR3: CASTHSSSAGANVLTF

J: TRBJ2-5
V: TRBV19
size: NA
D: NA
DNA: TGTGCCAGTAGGCTAGCTGGTGAGACCCAGTACTTC
CDR3: CASRLAGETQYF

J: TRBJ2-7
V: TRBV5-1
size: NA
D: NA
DNA: TGCGCCAGCAGCCCCGGCCCGCCACACATGGACGAGCAGTACTTC
CDR3: CASSPGPPHMDEQYF

J: TRBJ2-4
V: TRBV4-3
size: NA
D: NA
DNA: TGCGCCAGCAGCCAAGATGGCGGTATAGCCAAAAACATTCAGTACTTC
CDR3: CASSQDGGIAKNIQYF

J: TRBJ2-7
V: TRBV29-1
size: NA
D: NA
DNA: TGCAGCGTGCGGGACGGAGGTGGAGGTCGCTACGAGCAGTACTTC
CDR3: CSVRDGGGGRYEQYF

J: TRBJ1-3
V: TRBV5-6
size: NA
D: NA
DNA: TGTGCCAGCAGCTTGGTTTCAGGGCAAGGAAACACCATATATTTT
CDR3: CASSLVSGQGNTIYF

J: TRBJ2-1
V: TRBV3-1
size: NA
D: TRBD2
DNA: TGTGCCAGCAGCCCTGAGCGGGAGCCTCTATACAATGAGCAGTTCTTC
CDR3: CASSPEREPLYNEQFF

J: TRBJ2-5
V: TRBV4-1
size: NA
D: TRBD2
DNA: TGCGCCAGCAGCCGAGGTCCGGTCGGGGGAGGGATAGAGACCCAGTACTTC
CDR3: CASSRGPVGGGIETQYF

J: TRBJ1-4
V: TRBV27
size: NA
D: NA
DNA: TGTGCCAGCAGTTTTCAGGGGACTAGCGAGAAACTGTTTTTT
CDR3: CASSFQGTSEKLFF

J: TRBJ2-5
V: TRBV18
size: NA
D: NA
DNA: TGTGCCAGCTCCCCAAACCAAGAGACCCAGTACTTC
CDR3: CASSPNQETQYF

J: TRBJ2-1
V: TRBV29-1
size: NA
D: NA
DNA: TGCAGCGTTGAAGATCCACGGAGGGACTTAAACAATGAGCAGTTCTTC
CDR3: CSVEDPRRDLNNEQFF

J: TRBJ2-7
V: TRBV29-1
size: NA
D: NA
DNA: TGCAGCGTGGAGGGGCCGCCCCTCTCCTACGAGCAGTACTTC
CDR3: CSVEGPPLSYEQYF

J: TRBJ1-2
V: TRBV6-5
size: NA
D: NA
DNA: TGTGCCAACAGTTACTCGGGGGTTGGCCTGTATGGCTACACCTTC
CDR3: CANSYSGVGLYGYTF

J: TRBJ2-7
V: TRBV6-2/TRBV6-3
size: NA
D: NA
DNA: TGTGCCAGCAGTATAACCTCAGGACGGGTGGACTACGAGCAGTACTTC
CDR3: CASSITSGRVDYEQYF

J: TRBJ2-5
V: TRBV20-1
size: NA
D: NA
DNA: TGCAGTGCGCCTTCGCGGGGCCAAGAGACCCAGTACTTC
CDR3: CSAPSRGQETQYF

J: TRBJ2-7
V: TRBV18
size: once
D: TRBD1
DNA: TGTGCCAGCTCCCAGGGGGAGAGGGGCGAGCAGTACTTC
CDR3: CASSQGERGEQYF

J: TRBJ2-2
V: TRBV11-3
size: NA
D: TRBD1
DNA: TGTGCCAGCAGCAAGAGACAGGGCAACACCGGGGAGCTGTTTTTT
CDR3: CASSKRQGNTGELFF

J: TRBJ1-5
V: TRBV12-3/TRBV12-4
size: NA
D: NA
DNA: TGTGCCAGCAGTTTAATGGAGGGCAATCAGCCCCAGCATTTT
CDR3: CASSLMEGNQPQHF

J: TRBJ2-7
V: TRBV2
size: NA
D: NA
DNA: TGTGCCAGCAGGGGGGCGGCAGGGCGGTACTTC
CDR3: CASRGAAGRYF

J: TRBJ1-1
V: TRBV28
size: NA
D: NA
DNA: TGTGCCAGCAGTTTAGGTGGCCGCGGTTTGGGGTACACTGAAGCTTTCTTT
CDR3: CASSLGGRGLGYTEAFF

J: TRBJ2-6
V: TRBV6-1
size: NA
D: NA
DNA: TGTGCCAGCAGTCTCCAGGGGTTTAGCTCTGGGGCCAACGTCCTGACTTTC
CDR3: CASSLQGFSSGANVLTF

J: TRBJ2-7
V: TRBV7-6
size: once
D: TRBD1
DNA: TGTGCCAGCAGCCCACAGAGGGGCAGGGGGAGCGAGCAGTACTTC
CDR3: CASSPQRGRGSEQYF